The text below deals with one TCR beta chain. The target antigen is unknown. Sample time point: week 35, safety follow-up. Vaccine doses each comprised 300 ug of mutant IDH1 20-mer peptide, with topical imiquimod. Libraries were prepared by immunoSEQ multiplex PCR; TCRdb keeps only in-frame clonotypes and omits some of them. The sample yields around 70,000 clones, approximately 86% seen once. The data originate from a study of a mutant IDH1 vaccine in newly diagnosed glioma. In the study overall: Prior therapy was radiotherapy, temozolomide, or both; most received both. At week 35 came visit V12, and visit V13 followed at week 47. Findings and caveats of the study: Seemingly, pseudoprogression had no relation to changes in the top peripheral T cell clonotypes. Among patients, 93.3% showed immune responses induced by the vaccine.

The CDR3 has 15 residues. From germline, CDR1 is SGHNT and CDR2 YYREEE (reference sequence). V was shortened by 0 bases and J by 4 bases, with 13 bases between the two germline ends. V gene TRBV5-4 combines with J gene TRBJ1-1; D gene uncertain. This receptor was obtained from a young man with glioma. The source was PBMCs, collected from a glioma patient whose treatment included an IDH1 peptide vaccine. CDR3 in amino acids: CASSLASGPGTEAFF. For the CDR3, the DNA is TGTGCCAGCAGCTTGGCCTCCGGGCCGGGCACTGAAGCTTTCTTT.